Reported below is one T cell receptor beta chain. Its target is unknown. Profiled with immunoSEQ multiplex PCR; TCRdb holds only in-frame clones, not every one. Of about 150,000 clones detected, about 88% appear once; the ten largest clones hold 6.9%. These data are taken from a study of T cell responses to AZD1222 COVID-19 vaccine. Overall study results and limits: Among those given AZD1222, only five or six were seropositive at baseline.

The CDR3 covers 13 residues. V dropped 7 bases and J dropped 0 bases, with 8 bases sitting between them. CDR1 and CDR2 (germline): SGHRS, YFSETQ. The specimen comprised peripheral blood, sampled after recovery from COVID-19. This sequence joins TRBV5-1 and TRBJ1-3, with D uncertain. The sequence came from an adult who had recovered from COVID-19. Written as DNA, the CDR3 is TGCGCCAGCGGCGATGGCTCTGGAAACACCATATATTTT. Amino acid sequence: CASGDGSGNTIYF.